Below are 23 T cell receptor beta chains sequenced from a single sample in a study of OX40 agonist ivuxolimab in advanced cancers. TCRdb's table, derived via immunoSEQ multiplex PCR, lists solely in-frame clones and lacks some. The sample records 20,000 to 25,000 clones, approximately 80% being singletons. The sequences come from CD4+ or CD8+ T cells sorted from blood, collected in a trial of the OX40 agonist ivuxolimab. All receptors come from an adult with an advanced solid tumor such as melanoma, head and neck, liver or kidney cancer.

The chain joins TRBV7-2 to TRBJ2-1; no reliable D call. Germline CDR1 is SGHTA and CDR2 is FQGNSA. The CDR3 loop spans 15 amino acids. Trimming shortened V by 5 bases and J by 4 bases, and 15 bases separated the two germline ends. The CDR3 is CASSPTLSVYNEQFF. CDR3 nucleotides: TGTGCCAGCAGCCCGACATTAAGTGTTTACAATGAGCAGTTCTTC.

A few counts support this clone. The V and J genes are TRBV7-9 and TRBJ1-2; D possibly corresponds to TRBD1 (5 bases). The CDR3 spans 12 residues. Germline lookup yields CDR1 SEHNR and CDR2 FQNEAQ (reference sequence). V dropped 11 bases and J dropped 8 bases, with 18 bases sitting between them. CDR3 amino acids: CAQREQGGGYTF. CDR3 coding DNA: TGTGCCCAGCGGGAGCAGGGAGGCGGCTACACCTTC.

Written as DNA, the CDR3 is TGTGCCAGCAGCCGGGGACAGCCCTATGGCTACACCTTC. This encodes CASSRGQPYGYTF. The chain links TRBV16 to TRBJ1-2; 7 nucleotides align to TRBD1. The CDR3 covers 13 residues. Looked up from germline, CDR1 is KGHSY and CDR2 is FQNENV. V dropped 4 bases and J dropped 4; count of bases not matched to a gene: 3.

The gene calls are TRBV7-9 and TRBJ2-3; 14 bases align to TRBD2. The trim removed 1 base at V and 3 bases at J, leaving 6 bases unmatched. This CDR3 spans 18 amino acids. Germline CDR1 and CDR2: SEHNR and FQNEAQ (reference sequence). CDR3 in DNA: TGTGCCAGCAGCTTAGGGTCCGGGACTAGCGGGAGAACAGATACGCAGTATTTT. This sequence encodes CASSLGSGTSGRTDTQYF.

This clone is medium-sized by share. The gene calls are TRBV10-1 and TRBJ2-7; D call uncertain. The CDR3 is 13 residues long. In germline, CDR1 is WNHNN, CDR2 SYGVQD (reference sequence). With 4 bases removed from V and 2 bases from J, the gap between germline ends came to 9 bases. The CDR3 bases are TGCGCCAGCAGTGGGCCGAACACCTACGAGCAGTACTTC. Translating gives CASSGPNTYEQYF.

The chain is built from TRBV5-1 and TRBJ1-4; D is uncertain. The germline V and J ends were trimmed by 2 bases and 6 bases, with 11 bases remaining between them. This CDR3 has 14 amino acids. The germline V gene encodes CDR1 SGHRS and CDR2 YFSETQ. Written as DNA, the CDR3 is TGCGCCAGCAGCTTAGGGCTTGGGGATGAAAAACTGTTTTTT. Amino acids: CASSLGLGDEKLFF.

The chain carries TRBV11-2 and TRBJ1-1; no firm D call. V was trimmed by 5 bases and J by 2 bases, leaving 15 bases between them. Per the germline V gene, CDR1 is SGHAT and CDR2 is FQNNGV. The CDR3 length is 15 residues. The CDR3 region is CASSETSSGNTEAFF. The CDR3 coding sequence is TGTGCCAGCAGCGAGACCTCCTCGGGAAACACTGAAGCTTTCTTT.

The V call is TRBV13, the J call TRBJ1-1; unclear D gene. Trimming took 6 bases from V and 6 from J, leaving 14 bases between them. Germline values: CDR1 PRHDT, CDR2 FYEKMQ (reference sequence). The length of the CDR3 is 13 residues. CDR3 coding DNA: TGTGCCAGCAGGTTCCGGGGTTCCCCTGAAGCTTTCTTT. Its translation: CASRFRGSPEAFF.

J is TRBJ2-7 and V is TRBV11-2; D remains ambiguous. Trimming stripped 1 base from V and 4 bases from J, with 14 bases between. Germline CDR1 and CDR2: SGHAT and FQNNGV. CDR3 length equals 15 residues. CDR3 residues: CASSLGPTLSYEQYF. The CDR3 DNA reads TGTGCCAGCAGCTTAGGTCCGACCTTGTCATACGAGCAGTACTTC.

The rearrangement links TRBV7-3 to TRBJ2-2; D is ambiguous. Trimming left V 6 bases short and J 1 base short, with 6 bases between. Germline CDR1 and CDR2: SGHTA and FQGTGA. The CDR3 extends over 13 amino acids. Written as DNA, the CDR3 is TGTGCCAGCAGTCCAGGGAACACCGGGGAGCTGTTTTTT. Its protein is CASSPGNTGELFF. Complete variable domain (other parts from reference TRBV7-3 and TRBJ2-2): GAGVSQTPSNKVTEKGKYVELRCDPISGHTALYWYRQSLGQGPEFLIYFQGTGAADDSGLPNDRFFAVRPEGSVSTLKIQRTERGDSAVYLCASSPGNTGELFFGEGSRLTVL.

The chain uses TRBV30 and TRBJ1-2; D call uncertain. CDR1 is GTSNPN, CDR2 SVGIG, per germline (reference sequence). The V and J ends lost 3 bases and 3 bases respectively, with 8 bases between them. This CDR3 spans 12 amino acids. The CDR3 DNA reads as TGTGCCTGGAGGGTAAGATACTATGGCTACACCTTC. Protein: CAWRVRYYGYTF.

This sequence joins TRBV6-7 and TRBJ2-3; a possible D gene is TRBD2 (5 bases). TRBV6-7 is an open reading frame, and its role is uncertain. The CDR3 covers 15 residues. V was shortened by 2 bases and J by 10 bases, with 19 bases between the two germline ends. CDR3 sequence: CASSYTEGLGSAQYF. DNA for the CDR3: TGTGCCAGCAGTTACACTGAAGGTTTGGGGAGTGCGCAGTATTTT.

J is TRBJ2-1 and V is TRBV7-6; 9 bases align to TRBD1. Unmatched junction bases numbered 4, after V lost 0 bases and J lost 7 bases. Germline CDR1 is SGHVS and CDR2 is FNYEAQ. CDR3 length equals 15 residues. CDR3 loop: CASSLARDRGNEQFF. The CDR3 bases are TGTGCCAGCAGCTTAGCGCGAGACAGGGGGAATGAGCAGTTCTTC.

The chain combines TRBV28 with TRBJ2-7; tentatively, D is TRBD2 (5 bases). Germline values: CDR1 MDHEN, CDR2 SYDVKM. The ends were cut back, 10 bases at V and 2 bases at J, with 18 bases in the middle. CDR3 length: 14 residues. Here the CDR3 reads CATRHGIITYEQYF. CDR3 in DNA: TGTGCCACCAGACACGGGATTATTACCTACGAGCAGTACTTC.

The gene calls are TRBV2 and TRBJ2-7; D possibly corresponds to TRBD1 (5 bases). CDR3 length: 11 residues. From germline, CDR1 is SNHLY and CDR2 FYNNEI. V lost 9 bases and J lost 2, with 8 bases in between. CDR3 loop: CASTTAYEQYF. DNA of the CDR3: TGTGCCAGTACGACAGCCTACGAGCAGTACTTC. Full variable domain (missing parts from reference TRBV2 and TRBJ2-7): EPEVTQTPSHQVTQMGQEVILRCVPISNHLYFYWYRQILGQKVEFLVSFYNNEISEKSEIFDDQFSVERPDGSNFTLKIRSTKLEDSAMYFCASTTAYEQYFGPGTRLTVT.

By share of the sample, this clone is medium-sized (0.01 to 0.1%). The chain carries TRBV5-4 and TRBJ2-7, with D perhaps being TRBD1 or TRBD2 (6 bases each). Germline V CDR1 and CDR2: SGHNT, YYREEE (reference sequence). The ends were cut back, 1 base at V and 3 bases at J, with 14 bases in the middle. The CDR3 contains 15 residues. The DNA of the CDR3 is TGTGCCAGCAGCTTGTCCGCCGGGGGCGTCTACGAGCAGTACTTC. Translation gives CASSLSAGGVYEQYF.

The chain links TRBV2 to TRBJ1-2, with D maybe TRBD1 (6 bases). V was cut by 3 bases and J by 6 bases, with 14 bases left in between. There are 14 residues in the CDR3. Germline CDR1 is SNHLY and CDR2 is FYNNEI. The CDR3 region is CASSERGAQDGYTF. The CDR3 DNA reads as TGTGCCAGCAGTGAGCGGGGGGCGCAGGATGGCTACACCTTC.

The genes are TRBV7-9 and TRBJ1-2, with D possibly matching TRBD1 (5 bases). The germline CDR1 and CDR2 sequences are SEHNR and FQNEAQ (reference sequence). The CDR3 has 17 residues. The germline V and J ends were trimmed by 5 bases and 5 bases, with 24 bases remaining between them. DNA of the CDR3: TGTGCCAGCAGCCCGGTTGGGGTCAGGAACTCAGGGTATGGCTACACCTTC. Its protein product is CASSPVGVRNSGYGYTF.

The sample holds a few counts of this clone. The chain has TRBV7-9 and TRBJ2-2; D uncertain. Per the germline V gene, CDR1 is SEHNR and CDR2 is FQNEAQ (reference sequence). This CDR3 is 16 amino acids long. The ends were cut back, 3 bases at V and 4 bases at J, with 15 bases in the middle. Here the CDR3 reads CASSFPGEDGTGELFF. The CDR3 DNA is TGTGCCAGCAGCTTTCCCGGAGAAGATGGCACCGGGGAGCTGTTTTTT.

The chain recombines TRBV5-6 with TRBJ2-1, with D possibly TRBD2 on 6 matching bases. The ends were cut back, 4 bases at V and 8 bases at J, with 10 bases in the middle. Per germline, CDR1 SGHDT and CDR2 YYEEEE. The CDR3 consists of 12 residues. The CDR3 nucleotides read TGTGCCAGCAGCGATGGGGGGTATGAGCAGTTCTTC. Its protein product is CASSDGGYEQFF.

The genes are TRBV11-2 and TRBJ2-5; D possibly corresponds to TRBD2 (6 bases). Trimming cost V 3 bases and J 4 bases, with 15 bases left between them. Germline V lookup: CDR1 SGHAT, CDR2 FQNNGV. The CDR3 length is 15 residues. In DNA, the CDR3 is TGTGCCAGCAGCTTTCTCGGGGGAAGTGGAGAGACCCAGTACTTC. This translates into CASSFLGGSGETQYF.

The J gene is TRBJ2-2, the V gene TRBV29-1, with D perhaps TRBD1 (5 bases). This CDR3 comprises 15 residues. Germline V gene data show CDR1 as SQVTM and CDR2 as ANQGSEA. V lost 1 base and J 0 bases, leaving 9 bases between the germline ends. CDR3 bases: TGCAGCGTTGAAGTAGGCAGGGCGAACACCGGGGAGCTGTTTTTT. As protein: CSVEVGRANTGELFF.

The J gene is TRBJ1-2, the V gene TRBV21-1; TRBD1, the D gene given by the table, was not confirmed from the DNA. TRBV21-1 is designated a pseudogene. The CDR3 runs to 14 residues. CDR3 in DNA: TGTGCCAGCAGCAAAGGGAACAGCAACTATGGCTACACCTTC. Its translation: CASSKGNSNYGYTF.